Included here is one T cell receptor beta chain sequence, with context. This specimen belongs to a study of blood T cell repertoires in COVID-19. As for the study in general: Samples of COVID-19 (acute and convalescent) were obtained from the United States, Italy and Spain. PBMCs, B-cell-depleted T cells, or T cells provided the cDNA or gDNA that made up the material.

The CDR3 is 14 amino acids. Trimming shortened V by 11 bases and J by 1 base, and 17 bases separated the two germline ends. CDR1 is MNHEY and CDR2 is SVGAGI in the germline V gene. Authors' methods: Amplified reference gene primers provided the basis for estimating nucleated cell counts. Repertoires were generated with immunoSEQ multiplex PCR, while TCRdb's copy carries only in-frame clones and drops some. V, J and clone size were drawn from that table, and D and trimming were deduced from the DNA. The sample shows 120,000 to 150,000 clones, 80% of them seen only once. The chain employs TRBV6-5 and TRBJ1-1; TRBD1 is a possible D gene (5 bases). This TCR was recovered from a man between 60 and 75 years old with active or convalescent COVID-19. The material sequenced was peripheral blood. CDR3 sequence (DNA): TGTGCCGCGACGGTGCTTAGGGGGAACACTGAAGCTTTCTTT. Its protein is CAATVLRGNTEAFF.